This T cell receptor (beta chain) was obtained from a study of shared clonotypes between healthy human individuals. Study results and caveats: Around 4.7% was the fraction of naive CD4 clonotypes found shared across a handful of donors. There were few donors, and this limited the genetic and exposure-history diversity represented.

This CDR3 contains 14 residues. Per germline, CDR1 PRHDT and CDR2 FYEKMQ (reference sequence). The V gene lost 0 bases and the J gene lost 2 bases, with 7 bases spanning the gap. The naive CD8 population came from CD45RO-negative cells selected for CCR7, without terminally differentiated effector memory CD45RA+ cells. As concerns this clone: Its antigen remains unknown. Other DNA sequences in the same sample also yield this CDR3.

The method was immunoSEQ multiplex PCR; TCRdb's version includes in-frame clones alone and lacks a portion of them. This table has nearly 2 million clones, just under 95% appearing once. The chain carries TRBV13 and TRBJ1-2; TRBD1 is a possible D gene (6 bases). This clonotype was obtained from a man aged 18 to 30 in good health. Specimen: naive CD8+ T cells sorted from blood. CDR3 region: CASSLGGQNYGYTF. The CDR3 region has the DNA TGTGCCAGCAGCTTAGGAGGACAGAACTATGGCTACACCTTC.